This record covers a single T cell receptor beta chain. The target antigen is unknown. Samples underwent the assay at deep level. Profiled with immunoSEQ multiplex PCR; TCRdb holds only in-frame clones, not every one. This table holds under 1,900,000 clones, 98% found once. The data are from a study of shared clonotypes between healthy human individuals. Notes on the study in general: Clonotype sharing among donors, it was expected, would be affected by sequencing depth.

The CDR3 covers 18 residues. The germline V gene has CDR1 SGDLS and CDR2 YYNGEE. With 7 bases clipped from V and 0 bases from J, the junction kept 16 bases outside the gene matches. Specimen: naive CD4+ T cells sorted from blood. As to subset: CD45RA+ positively selected. The chain carries TRBV9 and TRBJ1-3; 7 bases align to TRBD1. The TCR comes from a man aged 25 to 40 in good health. The CDR3 here is CASSGTDFFGASGNTIYF. DNA of the CDR3: TGTGCCAGCTCCGGGACAGACTTTTTTGGAGCCTCTGGAAACACCATATATTTT.